These 21 T cell receptor beta chains were all obtained from the same sample, sequenced in a study of vaccination effects on CD4 cells after COVID-19. The antigens of these receptors remain unknown. Before sequencing took place, the ViraFEST assay used viral peptide pools to expand antigen-specific CD4+ T cells. Cultured cells yielded isolated CD4+ T cells after about ten days. The person's infection with SARS-CoV-2, confirmed by PCR, took place between March and December 2020. Profiling relied on immunoSEQ multiplex PCR, and the TCRdb table lists in-frame clones only, not all of them. This sample has about 45,000 clones, with under 80% found just once. Sequenced here: CD4+ T cells from PBMCs cultured with a peptide pool, sampled before COVID-19 vaccination. The receptor source for this set is a human donor who had a prior SARS-CoV-2 infection.

There are a few counts of this clone. The V and J genes are TRBV5-4 and TRBJ2-7; D is possibly TRBD1 (5 bases). From germline, CDR1 is SGHNT and CDR2 YYREEE (reference sequence). This CDR3 is 14 amino acids long. V was shortened by 0 bases and J by 3 bases, with 10 bases between the two germline ends. The CDR3 DNA reads as TGTGCCAGCAGCTTGGGGGGCGTCCTCTACGAGCAGTACTTC. As protein: CASSLGGVLYEQYF.

This clone was recorded once. The chain couples TRBV4-1 to TRBJ1-5; 7 bases are a match to TRBD1. V shed 11 bases, J shed 4 bases, and the junction held 14 bases outside the gene matches. Germline V lookup: CDR1 MGHRA, CDR2 YSYEKL. The CDR3 contains 15 residues. CDR3 amino acids: CADPSGQGGNQPQHF. CDR3 coding DNA: TGCGCCGACCCAAGTGGCCAGGGGGGGAATCAGCCCCAGCATTTT.

Remarks on this clone: Germline is not matched at one junction end, which may reflect a read error. The genes are TRBV7-8 and TRBJ2-5; 9 bases are a match to TRBD2. The CDR3 loop spans 17 amino acids. Germline CDR1 is SGHVS and CDR2 is FQNEAQ. CDR3 coding DNA: TGTGCCAGCAGCTTAGGTCTTAGCGGGAGTTGGCAAGAGGCCCAGTACTTC. Translation: CASSLGLSGSWQEAQYF.

As regards this clone: Other nucleotide sequences from this sample produce the same CDR3. The J gene is TRBJ2-3, the V gene TRBV7-2; 9 bases are shared with TRBD2. The V segment lost 3 bases and the J segment 1 base; nucleotides outside the gene matches: 5. The length of the CDR3 is 16 residues. The germline CDR1 and CDR2 sequences are SGHTA and FQGNSA. CDR3 sequence (DNA): TGTGCCAGCAGCTTTCGATTAGCGGGGGGCACAGATACGCAGTATTTT. Translation gives CASSFRLAGGTDTQYF. Variable domain in full (rest from reference TRBV7-2 and TRBJ2-3): GAGVSQSPSNKVTEKGKDVELRCDPISGHTALYWYRQSLGQGLEFLIYFQGNSAPDKSGLPSDRFSAERTGGSVSTLTIQRTQQEDSAVYLCASSFRLAGGTDTQYFGPGTRLTVL.

V is TRBV30 and J is TRBJ1-5, with D hard to call. V was clipped by 0 bases and J by 5 bases, with 8 bases between them. CDR1 is GTSNPN and CDR2 is SVGIG in the germline V gene (reference sequence). The CDR3 sequence is 13 residues long. Here the CDR3 DNA reads TGTGCCTGGAGTGTTGGGTCGTATCAGCCCCAGCATTTT. Translated, it gives CAWSVGSYQPQHF.

The rearrangement uses TRBV19 and TRBJ2-7, with a tentative D call TRBD1 (5 bases). CDR1 and CDR2 from the germline V gene are LNHDA and SQIVND (reference sequence). The CDR3 sequence is 17 residues long. Trimming removed 0 bases from V and 3 bases from J, with 18 bases in between. CDR3 nucleotide sequence: TGTGCCAGTAGTATAGATGGTCGCGGACAAACGTACTACGAGCAGTACTTC. Its protein product is CASSIDGRGQTYYEQYF.

V is TRBV11-3 and J is TRBJ2-7, with no clear D. Germline-derived CDR1 and CDR2 are SGHNT and YENEEA. Trimming pared 0 bases from V and 5 bases from J, leaving 5 bases between. This CDR3 has 12 amino acids. The CDR3 protein is CASSLDSNEQYF. CDR3 in DNA: TGTGCCAGCAGCTTAGATAGTAACGAGCAGTACTTC.

The J gene is TRBJ1-2, the V gene TRBV4-2; 8 bases map to TRBD1. V was pared by 0 bases and J by 2 bases, with 11 bases of the junction left unmatched. Germline V gives CDR1 LGHNA, CDR2 YNFKEQ. The length of the CDR3 is 18 residues. CDR3 DNA sequence: TGTGCCAGCAGCCAAGACCTTCCAGGGGGCTCCGTCAACTATGGCTACACCTTC. Translation gives CASSQDLPGGSVNYGYTF.

CDR3 DNA: TGTGCCAGCATGGGGTACAATGAGCAGTTCTTC. It codes for CASMGYNEQFF. This sequence joins TRBV2 and TRBJ2-1, with D uncertain. CDR3 length equals 11 residues. Germline CDR1 SNHLY, CDR2 FYNNEI. The V end was cut by 7 bases, the J end by 4 bases, with 5 bases between.

The chain carries TRBV5-6 and TRBJ2-1, with 8 bases that match TRBD2. J gave up 5 bases and V 4 bases, and 14 bases lay outside the gene matches. This CDR3 has 17 residues. Germline CDR1 SGHDT, CDR2 YYEEEE. This CDR3 is CASSKRRTGRAHNEQFF. The CDR3 DNA follows: TGTGCCAGCAGCAAACGCCGGACCGGGAGGGCCCACAATGAGCAGTTCTTC.

This rearrangement joins TRBV24-1 to TRBJ2-1; 8 bases fit TRBD2. Germline assignment: CDR1 KGHDR and CDR2 SFDVKD. V lost 2 bases to trimming and J lost 8 bases; unmatched junction nucleotides: 16. The CDR3 length is 18 residues. The chain's CDR3 is CATSDSRPGGASLDEQFF. CDR3 DNA sequence: TGTGCCACCAGTGATTCGCGGCCGGGGGGGGCGTCTCTCGATGAGCAGTTCTTC.

V is TRBV30 and J is TRBJ2-5; D unclear. The CDR3 has 14 amino acids. Germline V gene lookup returns CDR1 GTSNPN and CDR2 SVGIG (reference sequence). Between the trimmed V and J ends, which lost 0 bases and 4 bases, there was a span of 12 bases. CDR3 loop: CAWSVVGLLETQYF. CDR3 DNA sequence: TGTGCCTGGAGTGTAGTAGGGTTGCTAGAGACCCAGTACTTC.

The chain employs TRBV2 and TRBJ2-7; D possibly corresponds to TRBD1 (6 bases). V shed 6 bases and J shed 0 bases, with 9 bases lying between them. CDR3 length: 13 amino acids. CDR1 and CDR2 (germline): SNHLY, FYNNEI. This CDR3 reads CASRWDTSYEQYF. In DNA, the CDR3 is TGTGCCAGCAGGTGGGACACCTCCTACGAGCAGTACTTC.

A remark on this clone: One end of the junction does not line up with germline, which may come from a read error. The V call is TRBV2, the J call TRBJ1-5; D is unresolved. The germline V gene encodes CDR1 SNHLY and CDR2 FYNNEI. This CDR3 contains 16 residues. In nucleotides, the CDR3 is TGTGCCAGCAGCGAAGGGCAAAACGGGGAAGGGCAGCCCCAGCATTTT. It encodes CASSEGQNGEGQPQHF.

The count of this clone is one. J is TRBJ2-7 and V is TRBV6-5; 10 bases map to TRBD1. CDR3 length: 14 residues. Germline CDR1 and CDR2: MNHEY and SVGAGI. V was clipped by 5 bases and J by 5 bases; unmatched bases: 6. The CDR3 here is CASSRTGGEDEQYF. The CDR3 bases are TGTGCCAGCAGTCGGACAGGGGGGGAAGACGAGCAGTACTTC.

The chain joins TRBV7-2 to TRBJ2-1, with 12 nucleotides matching TRBD2. Trimming at V came to 2 bases and at J to 15 bases, leaving 14 bases not matched to a gene. The germline CDR1 and CDR2 sequences are SGHTA and FQGNSA. This CDR3 has 16 amino acids. CDR3 nucleotides: TGTGCCAGCAGCTTAATTGGGTTCCCTAGCGGGGGGGCCGGGTTCTTC. It yields the protein CASSLIGFPSGGAGFF.

The J gene is TRBJ1-2, the V gene TRBV5-1, with D possibly being TRBD1 (6 bases). Germline CDR1 SGHRS, CDR2 YFSETQ. This CDR3 has 14 residues. Trimming removed 4 bases at V and 1 base at J, with 11 bases between. The CDR3: CASSPDRLNYGYTF. DNA of the CDR3: TGCGCCAGCAGCCCGGACAGACTTAACTATGGCTACACCTTC.

The chain is built from TRBV18 and TRBJ2-7, with D possibly being TRBD2 (6 bases). V lost 1 base to trimming and J lost 2 bases, with 15 bases between them. Germline V gene data show CDR1 as KGHSH and CDR2 as LQKENI. This CDR3 is 16 amino acids long. CDR3 amino acids: CASSPQAPGTPYEQYF. The CDR3 region has the DNA TGTGCCAGCTCACCACAGGCACCCGGGACTCCCTACGAGCAGTACTTC.

V and J are TRBV6-1 and TRBJ2-7; 13 positions match TRBD2. V trimming: 4 bases; J trimming: 3 bases; junction bases outside the gene matches: 15. CDR3 length equals 19 residues. Germline-derived CDR1 and CDR2 are MNHNS and SASEGT. CDR3: CASSGGPIQGLAGFYEQYF. The CDR3, as DNA: TGTGCCAGCAGTGGGGGACCAATACAGGGACTAGCGGGGTTCTACGAGCAGTACTTC.

V is TRBV11-2 and J is TRBJ2-7, with D tentatively TRBD1 (6 bases). With 4 bases removed from V and 9 bases from J, the gap between germline ends came to 10 bases. CDR3 length: 11 residues. Per germline, CDR1 SGHAT and CDR2 FQNNGV. The CDR3 nucleotides read TGTGCCAGCAGCTACGAACAGGGGCAGTACTTC. It is translated as CASSYEQGQYF.

The gene calls are TRBV3-1 (or the pseudogene TRBV3-2) and TRBJ2-7, with D unresolved. Germline CDR1 is LGHDT and CDR2 is YNNKEL (reference sequence). The CDR3 is 12 residues long. Trimming took off 0 bases at V and 7 bases at J, with 7 bases between the two ends. CDR3 in DNA: TGTGCCAGCAGCCAAGATTACGTGGAGCAGTACTTC. As protein: CASSQDYVEQYF.